This T cell receptor beta chain was profiled in a study of identical twins. Study-wide results and caveats: Out-of-frame alpha sequences common to twins exhibited a surplus of low generation probability.

This clonotype was seen only a few times. Its antigen is unknown. Unique molecular identifiers were present on cDNA, and template switching added a universal primer site. TCRdb used MiXCR to reprocess the 5' RACE reads, holding one entry per CDR3 protein. The table lists about 530,000 distinct CDR3 sequences, around 22% of them singletons. These sequences were also reported in another study, on yellow fever vaccine responses in identical twins.

Sequencing used CD4+ T cells sorted from blood. The clonotype was recovered from a woman aged 18-29 years in good health.

The CDR3 loop is CASRGASGNEQFF. The CDR3 coding sequence is TGTGCCAGCAGAGGTGCCTCCGGGAATGAGCAGTTCTTC. The V call is TRBV7-2, the J call TRBJ2-1, with D unresolved. V was shortened by 6 bases and J by 7 bases, with 13 bases between the two germline ends. The V gene's germline CDR1 is SGHTA and CDR2 FQGNSA. The CDR3 is 13 residues long.